This T cell receptor (beta chain) was profiled in a study of molecular identifiers for immune sequencing clone quantification. This clonotype was seen a handful of times. Each CDR3 protein gets one entry after TCRdb re-called the PCR reads with MiXCR. The sample yields over 550,000 distinct CDR3 sequences, about 25% seen once. Sequencing used naive CD8+ T cells from blood, with Jurkat cell RNA spiked in. The sample's subset: FACS-sorted CD8+CD4-CCR7+CD45RA+ naive T cells. The TCR sequence derives from a human donor in good health. Some libraries in this study had Jurkat cell RNA spiked in.

CDR3 DNA sequence: TGCGCCAGCAGCTTGCGGTCGACGGCGGAGCCTTCCAACGAGCAGTACTTC. Amino acid sequence: CASSLRSTAEPSNEQYF. V and J are TRBV5-1 and TRBJ2-7, with D unresolved. CDR3 length: 17 amino acids. Germline V gene sequence: CDR1 SGHRS, CDR2 YFSETQ. Trimming left V 1 base short and J 5 bases short, with 22 bases between. The entire variable domain, with the rest obtained from reference TRBV5-1 and TRBJ2-7, is as follows: KAGVTQTPRYLIKTRGQQVTLSCSPISGHRSVSWYQQTPGQGLQFLFEYFSETQRNKGNFPGRFSGRQFSNSRSEMNVSTLELGDSALYLCASSLRSTAEPSNEQYFGPGTRLTVT.